Sequencing of this T cell receptor (beta chain) was carried out in a study of T cells after yellow fever vaccination. About the research overall: With SMART-Seq v4 Ultra Low Input, the fractions containing low cell numbers were prepared.

TCRdb reprocessed the 5' RACE reads with MiXCR, giving one entry per CDR3 protein. The sample shows 170,000 or so distinct CDR3 sequences, about 6% of them seen only once. This clonotype was counted many times. Its specificity is unknown. Whole-study findings and limits: Reappearance after the booster was seen for most primary-vaccination clones, at 95% to 96% CD4 and around 90% CD8. Among all clonotypes, a small share was observed in both CD4 and CD8 compartments.

Germline V CDR1 and CDR2: MNHEY, SVGAGI. Trimming pared 5 bases from V and 4 bases from J, leaving 6 bases between. The CDR3 loop spans 12 amino acids. The sequence was collected from a young man who received the YFV17D yellow fever vaccine. Sequenced material: CD4+ T cells sorted from PBMCs, taken on the day of the first yellow fever vaccination. The rearrangement links TRBV6-5 to TRBJ2-1; D uncertain. DNA for the CDR3: TGTGCCAGCAGTGGCAGGTACAATGAGCAGTTCTTC. This codes for CASSGRYNEQFF.